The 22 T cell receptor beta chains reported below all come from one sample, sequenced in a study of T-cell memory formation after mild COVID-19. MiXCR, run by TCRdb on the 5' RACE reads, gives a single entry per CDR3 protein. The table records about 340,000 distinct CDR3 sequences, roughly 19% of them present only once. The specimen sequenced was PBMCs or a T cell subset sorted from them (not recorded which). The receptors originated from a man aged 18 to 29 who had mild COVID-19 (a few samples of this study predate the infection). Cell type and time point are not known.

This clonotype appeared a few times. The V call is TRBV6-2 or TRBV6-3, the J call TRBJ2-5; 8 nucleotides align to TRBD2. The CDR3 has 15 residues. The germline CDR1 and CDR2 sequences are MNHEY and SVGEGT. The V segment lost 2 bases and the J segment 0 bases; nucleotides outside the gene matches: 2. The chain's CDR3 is CASSYAAGDQETQYF. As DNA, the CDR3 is TGTGCCAGCAGTTACGCAGCGGGGGACCAAGAGACCCAGTACTTC.

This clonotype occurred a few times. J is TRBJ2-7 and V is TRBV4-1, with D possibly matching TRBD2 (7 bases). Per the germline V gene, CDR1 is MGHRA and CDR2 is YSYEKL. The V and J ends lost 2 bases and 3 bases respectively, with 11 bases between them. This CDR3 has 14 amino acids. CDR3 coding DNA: TGCGCCAGCAGCCAATGGGAGGGGGGCTACGAGCAGTACTTC. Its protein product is CASSQWEGGYEQYF.

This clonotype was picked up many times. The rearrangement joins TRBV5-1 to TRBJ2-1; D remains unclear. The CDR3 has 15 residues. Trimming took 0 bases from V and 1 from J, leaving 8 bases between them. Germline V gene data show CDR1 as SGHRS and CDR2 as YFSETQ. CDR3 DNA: TGCGCCAGCAGCTTGGGCGGACCATCCTACAATGAGCAGTTCTTC. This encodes CASSLGGPSYNEQFF.

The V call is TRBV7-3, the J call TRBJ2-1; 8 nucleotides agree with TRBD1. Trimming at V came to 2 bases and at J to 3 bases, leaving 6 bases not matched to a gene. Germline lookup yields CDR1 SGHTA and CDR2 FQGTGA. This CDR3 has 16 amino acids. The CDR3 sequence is CASSLAPGQDYNEQFF. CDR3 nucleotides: TGTGCCAGCAGCTTAGCACCGGGACAGGACTACAATGAGCAGTTCTTC.

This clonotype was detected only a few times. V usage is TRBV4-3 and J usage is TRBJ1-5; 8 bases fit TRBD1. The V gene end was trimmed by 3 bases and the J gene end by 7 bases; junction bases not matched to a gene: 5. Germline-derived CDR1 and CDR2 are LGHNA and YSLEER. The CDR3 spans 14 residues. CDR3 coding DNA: TGCGCCAGCAGCCAGGACAGGGTAGACCAGCCCCAGCATTTT. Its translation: CASSQDRVDQPQHF.

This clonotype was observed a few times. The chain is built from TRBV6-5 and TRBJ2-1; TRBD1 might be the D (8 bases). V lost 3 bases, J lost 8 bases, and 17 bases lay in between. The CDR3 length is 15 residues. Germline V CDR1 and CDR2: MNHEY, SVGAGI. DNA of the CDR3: TGTGCCAGCAGTTATACAGGGGGGGCCTCGGATGAGCAGTTCTTC. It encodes CASSYTGGASDEQFF.

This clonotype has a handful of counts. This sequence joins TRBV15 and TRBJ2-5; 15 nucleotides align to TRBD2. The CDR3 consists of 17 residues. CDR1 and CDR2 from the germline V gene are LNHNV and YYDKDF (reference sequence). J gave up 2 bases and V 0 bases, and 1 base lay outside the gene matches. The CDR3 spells CATSREGLAGGQETQYF. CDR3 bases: TGTGCCACCAGCAGAGAGGGACTAGCGGGGGGTCAAGAGACCCAGTACTTC. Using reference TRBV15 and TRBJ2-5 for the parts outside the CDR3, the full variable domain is DAMVIQNPRYQVTQFGKPVTLSCSQTLNHNVMYWYQQKSSQAPKLLFHYYDKDFNNEADTPDNFQSRRPNTSFCFLDIRSPGLGDTAMYLCATSREGLAGGQETQYFGPGTRLLVL.

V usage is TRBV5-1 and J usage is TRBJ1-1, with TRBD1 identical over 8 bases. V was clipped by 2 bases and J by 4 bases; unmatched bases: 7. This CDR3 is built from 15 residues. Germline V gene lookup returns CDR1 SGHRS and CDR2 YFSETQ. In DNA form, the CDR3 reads TGCGCCAGCAGCTTCCGGACAGGGAGGGGCACTGAAGCTTTCTTT. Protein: CASSFRTGRGTEAFF.

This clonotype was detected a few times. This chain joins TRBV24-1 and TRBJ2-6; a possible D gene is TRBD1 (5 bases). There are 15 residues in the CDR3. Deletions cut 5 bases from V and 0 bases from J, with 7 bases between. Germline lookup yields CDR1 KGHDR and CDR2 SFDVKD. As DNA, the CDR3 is TGTGCCACCAGTGGACAGTTCTCTGGGGCCAACGTCCTGACTTTC. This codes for CATSGQFSGANVLTF.

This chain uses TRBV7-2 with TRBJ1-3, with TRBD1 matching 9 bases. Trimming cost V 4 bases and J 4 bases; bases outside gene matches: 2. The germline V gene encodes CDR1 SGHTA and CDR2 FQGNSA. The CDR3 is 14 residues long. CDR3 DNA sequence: TGTGCCAGCAGCTCGACAGGGGGAGGAAACACCATATATTTT. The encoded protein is CASSSTGGGNTIYF.

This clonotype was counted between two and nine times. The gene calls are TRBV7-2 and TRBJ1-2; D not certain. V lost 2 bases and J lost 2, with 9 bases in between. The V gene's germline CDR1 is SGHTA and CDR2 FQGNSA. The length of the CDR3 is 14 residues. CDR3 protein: CASSLMGPNYGYTF. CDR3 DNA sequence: TGTGCCAGCAGCTTAATGGGTCCCAACTATGGCTACACCTTC.

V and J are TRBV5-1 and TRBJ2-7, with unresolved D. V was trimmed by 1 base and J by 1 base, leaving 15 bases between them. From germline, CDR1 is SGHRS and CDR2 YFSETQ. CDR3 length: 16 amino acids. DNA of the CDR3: TGCGCCAGCAGCTTGAACCCAGCGACAAAATCCTACGAGCAGTACTTC. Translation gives CASSLNPATKSYEQYF.

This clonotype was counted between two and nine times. CDR3 protein: CASSYFRQTEAFF. For the CDR3, the DNA is TGTGCCAGCAGTTATTTTCGTCAGACTGAAGCTTTCTTT. The V call is TRBV6-5, the J call TRBJ1-1; no clear D gene. The CDR3 contains 13 residues. CDR1 and CDR2 (germline): MNHEY, SVGAGI. The ends were cut back, 3 bases at V and 5 bases at J, with 10 bases in the middle.

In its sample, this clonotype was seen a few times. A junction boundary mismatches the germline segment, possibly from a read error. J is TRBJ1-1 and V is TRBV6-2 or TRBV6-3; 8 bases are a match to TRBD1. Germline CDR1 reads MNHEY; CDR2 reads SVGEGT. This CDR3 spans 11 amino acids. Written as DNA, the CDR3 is TGTGCCAGCAGCCAGGGGCCGACAGGGGTATTT. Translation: CASSQGPTGVF.

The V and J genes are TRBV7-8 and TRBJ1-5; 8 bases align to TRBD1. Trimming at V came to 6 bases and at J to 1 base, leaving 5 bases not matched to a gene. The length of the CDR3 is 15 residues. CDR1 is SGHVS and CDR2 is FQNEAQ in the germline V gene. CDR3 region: CASRAGGFSNQPQHF. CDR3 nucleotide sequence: TGTGCCAGCAGGGCAGGGGGCTTCAGCAATCAGCCCCAGCATTTT.

Here the CDR3 reads CASSFIRDVFANTEAFF. DNA of the CDR3: TGTGCCAGCAGCTTCATAAGGGACGTGTTTGCGAACACTGAAGCTTTCTTT. The rearrangement uses TRBV7-9 and TRBJ1-1; TRBD1 might be the D (5 bases). The CDR3 has 17 residues. V was clipped by 3 bases and J by 1 base, with 18 bases between them. Germline V gene sequence: CDR1 SEHNR, CDR2 FQNEAQ (reference sequence).

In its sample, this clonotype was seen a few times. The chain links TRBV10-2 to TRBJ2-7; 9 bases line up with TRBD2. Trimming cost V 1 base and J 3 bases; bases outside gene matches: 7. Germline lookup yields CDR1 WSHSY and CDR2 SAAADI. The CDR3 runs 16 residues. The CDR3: CASSEWASGDFYEQYV. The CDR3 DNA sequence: TGCGCCAGCAGTGAGTGGGCTAGCGGGGACTTCTACGAGCAGTACGTC.

The CDR3 here is CSARDRARGTPQHF. The CDR3 DNA sequence: TGCAGTGCTAGAGATAGGGCCAGGGGGACGCCCCAGCATTTT. V gene TRBV20-1 combines with J gene TRBJ1-5, with 7 bases aligning to TRBD1. The CDR3 runs 14 residues. Trimming at V came to 0 bases and at J to 9 bases, leaving 8 bases not matched to a gene. Germline V gene data show CDR1 as DFQATT and CDR2 as SNEGSKA (reference sequence).

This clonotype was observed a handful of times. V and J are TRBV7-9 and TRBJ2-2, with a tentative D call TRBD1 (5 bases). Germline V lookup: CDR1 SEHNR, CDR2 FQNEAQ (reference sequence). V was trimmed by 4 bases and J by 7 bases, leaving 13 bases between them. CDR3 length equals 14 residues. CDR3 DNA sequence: TGTGCCAGCAGCTCCCGCCAGGGCAACGGGGAGCTGTTTTTT. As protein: CASSSRQGNGELFF.

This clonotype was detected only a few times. The DNA of the CDR3 is TGTGCCAGCAGCTCCCAATGGGGGACAGTTAATGAAAAACTGTTTTTT. Translation: CASSSQWGTVNEKLFF. The V gene is TRBV7-2, the J gene TRBJ1-4; 7 nucleotides agree with TRBD1. The V and J ends lost 4 bases and 4 bases, in that order; junction bases with no gene match: 9. Per the germline V gene, CDR1 is SGHTA and CDR2 is FQGNSA. The CDR3 contains 16 residues.

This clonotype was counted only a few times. CDR3 nucleotide sequence: TGTGCCAGCAGTTTATTACAGGGGGCCCCTAACTATGGCTACACCTTC. It yields the protein CASSLLQGAPNYGYTF. The rearrangement links TRBV28 to TRBJ1-2; 9 bases agree with TRBD1. The CDR3 spans 16 residues. The V and J ends lost 1 base and 0 bases, in that order; junction bases with no gene match: 3. The germline CDR1 and CDR2 sequences are MDHEN and SYDVKM.

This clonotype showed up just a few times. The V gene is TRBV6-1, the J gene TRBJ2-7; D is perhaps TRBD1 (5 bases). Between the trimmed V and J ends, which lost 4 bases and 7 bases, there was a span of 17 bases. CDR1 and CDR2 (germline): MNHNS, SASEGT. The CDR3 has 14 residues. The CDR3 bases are TGTGCCAGCAGTGTTGACAGTGCCCTGAGTGAGCAGTACGTC. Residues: CASSVDSALSEQYV.